The subject of this entry is one TCR beta chain. Its antigen remains unidentified. This entry belongs to a study of monozygotic twins with cystic fibrosis. The overall study: Libraries were built from around 3 micrograms of fragmented DNA using around 14 PCR cycles.

J gave up 2 bases and V 4 bases, and 8 bases lay outside the gene matches. This CDR3 has 16 residues. Per the germline V gene, CDR1 is MGHDK and CDR2 is SYGVNS. Only in-frame clones appear in the TCRdb table, and some are missing; sequencing was by immunoSEQ multiplex PCR. The repertoire consists of roughly 25,000 clones, with 96% occurring once and the leading ten covering 2.7%. Findings and limits, study-wide: In 13 of 16 pairs, V gene usage was closest to the co-twin's. Unrelated CF individuals shared fewer identical clonotypes than monozygotic CF twins. Low clonality (median about 0.0095) suggested a mostly naive repertoire.

The TCR originated in a girl aged 2 to 10 with cystic fibrosis. The sequenced sample was blood. The J gene is TRBJ2-3, the V gene TRBV25-1; 8 nucleotides line up with TRBD1. The CDR3 is CASSGRDRNFTDTQYF. CDR3 sequence (DNA): TGTGCCAGCAGTGGGAGGGACAGGAATTTCACAGATACGCAGTATTTT.